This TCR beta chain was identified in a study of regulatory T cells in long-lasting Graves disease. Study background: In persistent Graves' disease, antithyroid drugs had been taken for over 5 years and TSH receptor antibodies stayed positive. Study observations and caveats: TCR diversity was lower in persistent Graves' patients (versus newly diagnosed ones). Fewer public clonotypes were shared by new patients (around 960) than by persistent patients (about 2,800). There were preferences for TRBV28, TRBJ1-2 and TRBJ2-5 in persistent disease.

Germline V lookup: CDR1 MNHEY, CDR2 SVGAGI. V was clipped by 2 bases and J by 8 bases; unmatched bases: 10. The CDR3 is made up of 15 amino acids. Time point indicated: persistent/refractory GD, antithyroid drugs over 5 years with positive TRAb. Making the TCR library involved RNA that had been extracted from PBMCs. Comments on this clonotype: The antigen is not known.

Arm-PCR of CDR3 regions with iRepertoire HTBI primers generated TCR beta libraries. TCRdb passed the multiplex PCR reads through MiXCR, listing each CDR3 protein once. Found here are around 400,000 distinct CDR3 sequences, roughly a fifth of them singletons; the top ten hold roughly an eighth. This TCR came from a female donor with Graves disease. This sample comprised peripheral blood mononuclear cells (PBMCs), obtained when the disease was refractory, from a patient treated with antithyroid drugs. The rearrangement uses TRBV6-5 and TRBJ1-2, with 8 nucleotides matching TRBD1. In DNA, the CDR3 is TGTGCCAGCAGTTACACAATAGGACAGGGAGGCGGCTACACCTTC. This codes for CASSYTIGQGGGYTF.